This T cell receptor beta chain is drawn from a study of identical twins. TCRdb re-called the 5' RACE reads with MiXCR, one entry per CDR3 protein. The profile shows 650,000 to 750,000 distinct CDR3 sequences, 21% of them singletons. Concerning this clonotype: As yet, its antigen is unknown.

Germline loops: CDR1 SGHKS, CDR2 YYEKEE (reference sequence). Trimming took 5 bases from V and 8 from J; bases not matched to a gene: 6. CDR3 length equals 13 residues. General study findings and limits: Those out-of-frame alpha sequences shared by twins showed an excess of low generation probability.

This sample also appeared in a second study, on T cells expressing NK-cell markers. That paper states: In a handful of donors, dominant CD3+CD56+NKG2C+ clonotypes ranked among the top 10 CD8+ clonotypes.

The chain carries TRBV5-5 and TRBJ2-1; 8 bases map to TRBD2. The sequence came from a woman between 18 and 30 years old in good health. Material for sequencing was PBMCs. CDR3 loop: CASRSGSGDEQFF. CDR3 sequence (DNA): TGTGCCAGCAGGAGCGGGAGTGGCGATGAGCAGTTCTTC.